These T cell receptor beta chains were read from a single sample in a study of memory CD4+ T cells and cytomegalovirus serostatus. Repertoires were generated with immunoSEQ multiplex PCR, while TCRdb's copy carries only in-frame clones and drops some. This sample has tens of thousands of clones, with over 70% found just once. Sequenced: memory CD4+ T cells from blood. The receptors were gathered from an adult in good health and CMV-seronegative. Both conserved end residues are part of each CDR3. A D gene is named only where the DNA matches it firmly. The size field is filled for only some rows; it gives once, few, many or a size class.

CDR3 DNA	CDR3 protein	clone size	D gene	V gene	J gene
TGTGCCAGCAGCGTTAACGGACAGGGGAATGAAAAACTGTTTTTT	CASSVNGQGNEKLFF	once	TRBD1	TRBV9	TRBJ1-4
TGTGCCAGCAGCTTAGAGGCGGAGGGGCGATTTTCAGGAAGCAACAATGAGCAGTTCTTC	CASSLEAEGRFSGSNNEQFF	-	-	TRBV11-3	TRBJ2-1
TGTGCCAGCAGCCCCAGGAATACCTACGAGCAGTACTTC	CASSPRNTYEQYF	once	-	TRBV7-2	TRBJ2-7
TGTGCCATCAGTGAACCTTTAGCGGGAACAGATACGCAGTATTTT	CAISEPLAGTDTQYF	-	TRBD2	TRBV10-3	TRBJ2-3
TGTGCCAGCTCACCAGCCGGTCCGGGATCACCCCTCCACTTT	CASSPAGPGSPLHF	-	-	TRBV18	TRBJ1-6
TGTGCCAGCATCTTCCCCTGGACTAGCTACGAGCAGTACTTC	CASIFPWTSYEQYF	few	TRBD2	TRBV27	TRBJ2-7
TGTGCCAGCAGTGACGGGACAGGGGCCACCTTC	CASSDGTGATF	-	TRBD1	TRBV2	TRBJ1-2
TGTGCCAGCAGCCAAGGCCAGGGAAATGAAAAACTGTTTTTT	CASSQGQGNEKLFF	few	-	TRBV4-2	TRBJ1-4
TGTGCCAGCAGCGCATCCGTATCGGGACTAGCGGGGGGGCCGGCCGGGGAGCTGTTTTTT	CASSASVSGLAGGPAGELFF	-	TRBD2	TRBV4-2	TRBJ2-2
TGTGCCAGCAGCCCTGACAATCAGCCCCAGCATTTT	CASSPDNQPQHF	few	-	TRBV2	TRBJ1-5
TGCGCCAGCAGCTTGGAGGGGTCTCCCCCAGATACGCAGTATTTT	CASSLEGSPPDTQYF	-	-	TRBV5-1	TRBJ2-3
TGCAGCGTTGGTCTGGAGATGAACACTGAAGCTTTCTTT	CSVGLEMNTEAFF	few	-	TRBV29-1	TRBJ1-1
TGTGCCAGCAGCTTGGGGGGGCAGGGCTTCGGCTCTGGGGCCAACGTCCTGACTTTC	CASSLGGQGFGSGANVLTF	few	-	TRBV7-9	TRBJ2-6
TGTGCCAGCAGCTTAGCCCCAGAAGGGAGCACTGAAGCTTTCTTT	CASSLAPEGSTEAFF	-	-	TRBV7-8	TRBJ1-1
TGTGCCATCAGTGTTGCGGGAGCCGCCTCTAGCACAGATACGCAGTATTTT	CAISVAGAASSTDTQYF	-	TRBD2	TRBV10-3	TRBJ2-3
TGCGCCAGCAGCTTAGGCGTGCAGATAAACACCGGGGAGCTGTTTTTT	CASSLGVQINTGELFF	-	-	TRBV5-1	TRBJ2-2
TGTGCCAGCAGCCCCCCGGCCGAAGCTAACTATGGCTACACCTTC	CASSPPAEANYGYTF	-	-	TRBV5-8	TRBJ1-2
TGCGCCAGCAGTGAAGGAGCGGGAGGGCACAATGAGCAGTTCTTC	CASSEGAGGHNEQFF	-	TRBD2	TRBV10-2	TRBJ2-1
TGTGCCAGCTCACCAGGCAGGGGAGGCGAGCAGTACTTC	CASSPGRGGEQYF	few	-	TRBV18	TRBJ2-7
TGTGCCAGCAGCCAAACCAGTAGCAATCAGCCCCAGCATTTT	CASSQTSSNQPQHF	few	-	TRBV7-2	TRBJ1-5
TGTGCCAGCAGGGGGGGACTGACCCGGACCAATGAGCAGTTCTTC	CASRGGLTRTNEQFF	-	-	TRBV28	TRBJ2-1
TGTGCCAGCAGTAAAAGGGGCAATGAAAAACTGTTTTTT	CASSKRGNEKLFF	-	-	TRBV27	TRBJ1-4
TGCGCCAGCAGCTACCAGGCGTCCTACGAGCAGTACTTC	CASSYQASYEQYF	-	-	TRBV5-1	TRBJ2-7
TGTGCCAGCAGCTTAAGGGTAGGAGGGGACACTGAAGCTTTCTTT	CASSLRVGGDTEAFF	-	-	TRBV7-2	TRBJ1-1
TGTGCCAGCAGTCCCAACCTGTCTAACTATGGCTACACCTTC	CASSPNLSNYGYTF	-	-	TRBV6-6	TRBJ1-2
TGTGCCAGCAGCGTATTAGCGGGGGTCCTCTCCTACGAGCAGTACTTC	CASSVLAGVLSYEQYF	-	TRBD2	TRBV5-6	TRBJ2-7
TGTGCCAGCAACATGGGGGGCGCCGGCTATGGCTACACCTTC	CASNMGGAGYGYTF	-	-	TRBV5-4	TRBJ1-2
TGTGCCAGCAGCTTAGCGGCGGGACTGCCTCCAAGGGGCTACACCTTC	CASSLAAGLPPRGYTF	-	-	TRBV11-1	TRBJ1-2
TGTGCCAGCCTTGTCCGGGGCGGCTATGGCTACACCTTC	CASLVRGGYGYTF	few	-	TRBV5-6	TRBJ1-2
TGTGCCAGCAGACACCGGGACTTTTCACCAGATACGCAGTATTTT	CASRHRDFSPDTQYF	-	-	TRBV6-1	TRBJ2-3
TGCGCCAGCAGCCGTGGCGTGCACCTGAACACTGAAGCTTTCTTT	CASSRGVHLNTEAFF	-	-	TRBV4-3	TRBJ1-1
TGTGCCACCCCCCGACCGACTAGCGGGGGGGAGGCCTATACGCAGTATTTT	CATPRPTSGGEAYTQYF	once	TRBD2	TRBV27	TRBJ2-3
TGTGCCAGCAGCTTAACGAGGGTCACTGAAGCTTTCTTT	CASSLTRVTEAFF	-	-	TRBV11-2	TRBJ1-1
TGCGCCTCGACTGCAACTAATGAAAAACTGTTTTTT	CASTATNEKLFF	once	-	TRBV5-1	TRBJ1-4
TGTGCTAGTGGTTTACAGGACACCGGGGAGCTGTTTTTT	CASGLQDTGELFF	-	-	TRBV12-5	TRBJ2-2
TGTGCCAGCAGCTTAGCGGAGATTAGCACAGATACGCAGTATTTT	CASSLAEISTDTQYF	-	-	TRBV7-8	TRBJ2-3
TGTGCCAGCAGCTCCGGCGGCTTCACAGATACGCAGTATTTT	CASSSGGFTDTQYF	-	-	TRBV7-2	TRBJ2-3
TGTGCCTCACTGGGGATTAAAGGTCGGGAGGGCGGAAAACTGTTTTTT	CASLGIKGREGGKLFF	-	-	TRBV27	TRBJ1-4
TGCGCCAGCAGCTTCGGACAGGCAGCCGCCGGGGAGCTGTTTTTT	CASSFGQAAAGELFF	-	TRBD1	TRBV5-1	TRBJ2-2